The 3 T cell receptor beta chains below all came from one sample that was sequenced in a study of blood T cell repertoires in COVID-19. Assay: immunoSEQ multiplex PCR; the TCRdb copy retains only in-frame clones and omits some. This sample carries around 190,000 clones, 86% of them seen once, and the ten largest clones take roughly 25%. The sample was PBMCs or T cells enriched from blood (not recorded which). These receptors all stem from a woman between 35 and 50 years old in a cohort exposed to, infected with or recovered from COVID-19 (not recorded which).

The gene calls are TRBV6-5 and TRBJ1-6; 8 bases map to TRBD1. Germline trimming cut 4 bases from V and 9 bases from J; bases unmatched to any gene: 8. Germline values: CDR1 MNHEY, CDR2 SVGAGI. CDR3 size: 15 residues. CDR3 sequence: CASSSMTGDGSPLHF. The CDR3 nucleotides are TGTGCCAGCAGTTCGATGACAGGGGACGGTTCACCCCTCCACTTT.

This clone appeared once. The chain joins TRBV7-9 to TRBJ2-1, with D possibly matching TRBD1 (5 bases). V gave up 5 bases and J gave up 8 bases, with 22 bases separating them. Germline CDR1 is SEHNR and CDR2 is FQNEAQ (reference sequence). The CDR3 covers 16 residues. CDR3 DNA: TGTGCCAGCAGCCACCGGGTGGCTACCCCCAGGGATGAGCAGTTCTTC. Translating gives CASSHRVATPRDEQFF.

This chain links TRBV29-1 with TRBJ2-1, with 9 bases identical to TRBD2. Germline V gene lookup returns CDR1 SQVTM and CDR2 ANQGSEA. This CDR3 region has 15 residues. V trimming: 1 base; J trimming: 0 bases; junction bases outside the gene matches: 1. Written as DNA, the CDR3 is TGCAGCGTTGAAGGGCGGGAGGGCTCCTACAATGAGCAGTTCTTC. Translating it yields CSVEGREGSYNEQFF.